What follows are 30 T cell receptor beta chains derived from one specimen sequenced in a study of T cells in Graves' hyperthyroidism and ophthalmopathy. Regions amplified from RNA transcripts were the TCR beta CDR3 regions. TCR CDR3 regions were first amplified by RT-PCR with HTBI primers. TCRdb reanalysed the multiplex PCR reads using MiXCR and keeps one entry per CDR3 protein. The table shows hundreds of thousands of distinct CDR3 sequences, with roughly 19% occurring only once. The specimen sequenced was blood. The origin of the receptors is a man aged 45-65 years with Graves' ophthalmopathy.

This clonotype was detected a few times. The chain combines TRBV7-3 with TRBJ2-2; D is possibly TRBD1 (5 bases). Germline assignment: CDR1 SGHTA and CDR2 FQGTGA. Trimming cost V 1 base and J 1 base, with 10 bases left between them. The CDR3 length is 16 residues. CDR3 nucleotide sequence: TGTGCCAGCAGCTTAAGGGGTCAGGGGAACACCGGGGAGCTGTTTTTT. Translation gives CASSLRGQGNTGELFF.

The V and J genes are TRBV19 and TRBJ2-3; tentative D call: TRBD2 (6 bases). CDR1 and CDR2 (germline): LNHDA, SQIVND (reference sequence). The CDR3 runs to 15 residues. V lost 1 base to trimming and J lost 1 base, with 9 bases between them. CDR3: CASSIGEDRTDTQYF. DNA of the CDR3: TGTGCCAGTAGTATAGGGGAGGACCGCACAGATACGCAGTATTTT.

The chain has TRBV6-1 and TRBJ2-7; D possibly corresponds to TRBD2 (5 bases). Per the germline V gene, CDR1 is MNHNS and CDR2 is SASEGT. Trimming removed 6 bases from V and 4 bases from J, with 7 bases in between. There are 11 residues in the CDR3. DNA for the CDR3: TGTGCCAGCAGGAGGAGGTACGAGCAGTACTTC. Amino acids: CASRRRYEQYF.

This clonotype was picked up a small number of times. The CDR3 sequence: CASRGLAGTDTQYF. The DNA of the CDR3 is TGCGCCAGCAGGGGACTAGCGGGGACAGATACGCAGTATTTT. J is TRBJ2-3 and V is TRBV10-2, with 13 bases matching TRBD2. Losses at the gene ends were 6 bases for V and 3 bases for J; bases not matched to a gene: 0. The CDR3 length is 14 residues. CDR1 and CDR2 (germline): WSHSY, SAAADI.

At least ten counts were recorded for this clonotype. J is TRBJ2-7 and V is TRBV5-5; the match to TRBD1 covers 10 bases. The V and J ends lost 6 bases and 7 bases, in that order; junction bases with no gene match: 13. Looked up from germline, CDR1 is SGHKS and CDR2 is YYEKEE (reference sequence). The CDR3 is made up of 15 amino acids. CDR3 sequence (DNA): TGTGCCAGCATCTCGACAGGGGGCCTCTTGTGGGAGCAGTACTTC. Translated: CASISTGGLLWEQYF.

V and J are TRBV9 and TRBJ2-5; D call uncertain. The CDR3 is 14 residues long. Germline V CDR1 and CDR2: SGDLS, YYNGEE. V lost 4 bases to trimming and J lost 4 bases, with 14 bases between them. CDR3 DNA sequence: TGTGCCAGCAGCTATTCTCCCTCCGGAGAGACCCAGTACTTC. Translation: CASSYSPSGETQYF.

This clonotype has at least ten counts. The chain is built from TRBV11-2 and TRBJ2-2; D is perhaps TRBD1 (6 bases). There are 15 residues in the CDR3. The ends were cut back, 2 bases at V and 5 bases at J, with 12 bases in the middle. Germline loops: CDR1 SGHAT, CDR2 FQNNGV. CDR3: CASSLTSGATGELFF. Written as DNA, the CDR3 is TGTGCCAGCAGCTTAACGTCAGGGGCGACCGGGGAGCTGTTTTTT.

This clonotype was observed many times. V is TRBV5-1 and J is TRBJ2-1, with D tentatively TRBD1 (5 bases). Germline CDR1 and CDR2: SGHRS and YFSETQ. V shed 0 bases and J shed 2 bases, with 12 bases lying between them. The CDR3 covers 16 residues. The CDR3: CASSLGTILTYNEQFF. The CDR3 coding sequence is TGCGCCAGCAGCTTGGGGACAATCCTCACCTACAATGAGCAGTTCTTC.

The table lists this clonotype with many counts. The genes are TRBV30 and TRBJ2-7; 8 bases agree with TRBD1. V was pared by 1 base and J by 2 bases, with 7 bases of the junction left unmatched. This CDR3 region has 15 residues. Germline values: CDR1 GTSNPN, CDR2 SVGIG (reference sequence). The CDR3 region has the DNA TGTGCCTGGAGTGGACCGGGACAGGCAACCTACGAGCAGTACTTC. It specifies CAWSGPGQATYEQYF.

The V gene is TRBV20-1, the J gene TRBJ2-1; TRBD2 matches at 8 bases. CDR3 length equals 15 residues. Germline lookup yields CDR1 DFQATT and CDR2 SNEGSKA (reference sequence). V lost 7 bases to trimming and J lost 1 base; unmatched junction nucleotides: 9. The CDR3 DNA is TGCAGTGGTCAGACTAGCGAGGGGTCCTACAATGAGCAGTTCTTC. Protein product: CSGQTSEGSYNEQFF.

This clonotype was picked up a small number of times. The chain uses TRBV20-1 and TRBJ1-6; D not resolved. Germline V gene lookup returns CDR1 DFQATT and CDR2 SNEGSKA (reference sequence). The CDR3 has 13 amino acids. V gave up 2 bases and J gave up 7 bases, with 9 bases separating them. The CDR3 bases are TGCAGTGCTAGATTCCCCCAAAATTCACCCCTCCACTTT. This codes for CSARFPQNSPLHF.

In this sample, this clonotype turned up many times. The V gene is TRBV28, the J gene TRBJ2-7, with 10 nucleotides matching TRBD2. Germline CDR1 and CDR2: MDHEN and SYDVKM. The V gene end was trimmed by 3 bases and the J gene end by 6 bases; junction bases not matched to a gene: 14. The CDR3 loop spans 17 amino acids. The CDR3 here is CASSFLYKAGGRVEQYF. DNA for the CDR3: TGTGCCAGCAGTTTTTTGTATAAAGCGGGAGGGCGGGTCGAGCAGTACTTC.

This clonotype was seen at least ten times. DNA for the CDR3: TGTGCCAGCAGCCCCGGGACTAGCGTTACCAATGAGCAGTTCTTC. Its translation: CASSPGTSVTNEQFF. V usage is TRBV7-9 and J usage is TRBJ2-1; 10 bases match TRBD2. In germline, CDR1 is SEHNR, CDR2 FQNEAQ (reference sequence). This CDR3 comprises 15 residues. V trimming: 5 bases; J trimming: 6 bases; junction bases outside the gene matches: 7.

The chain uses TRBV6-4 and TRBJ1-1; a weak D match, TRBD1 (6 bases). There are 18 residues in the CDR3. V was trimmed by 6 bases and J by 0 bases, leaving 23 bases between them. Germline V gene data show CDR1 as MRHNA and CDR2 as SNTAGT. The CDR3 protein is CASRDQLGGGNMNTEAFF. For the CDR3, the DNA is TGTGCCAGCAGGGACCAGCTGGGGGGGGGCAACATGAACACTGAAGCTTTCTTT.

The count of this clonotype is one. CDR3 DNA sequence: TGTGCCAGTAGTATAGGTCCAGATATGAACACTGAAGCTTTCTTT. Encoded protein: CASSIGPDMNTEAFF. The rearrangement links TRBV19 to TRBJ1-1; D is ambiguous. The CDR3 has 15 amino acids. Trimming pared 1 base from V and 0 bases from J, leaving 9 bases between. CDR1 LNHDA and CDR2 SQIVND come from the germline V gene (reference sequence).

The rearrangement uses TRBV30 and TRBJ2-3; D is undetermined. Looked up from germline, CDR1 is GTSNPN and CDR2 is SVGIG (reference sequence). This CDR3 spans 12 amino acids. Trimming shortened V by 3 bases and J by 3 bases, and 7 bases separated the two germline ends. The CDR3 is CAWSAGTDTQYF. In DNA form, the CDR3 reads TGTGCCTGGAGCGCCGGTACAGATACGCAGTATTTT.

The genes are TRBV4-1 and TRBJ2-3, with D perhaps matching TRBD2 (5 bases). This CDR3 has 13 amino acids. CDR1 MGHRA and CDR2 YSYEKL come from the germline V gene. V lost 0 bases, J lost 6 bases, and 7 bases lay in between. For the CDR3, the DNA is TGCGCCAGCAGCCAAGAATGGAGGGATACGCAGTATTTT. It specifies CASSQEWRDTQYF.

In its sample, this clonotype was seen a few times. CDR3 residues: CASGHRLGETQYF. The DNA of the CDR3 is TGTGCCAGCGGCCACAGGTTGGGGGAGACCCAGTACTTC. This rearrangement joins TRBV2 to TRBJ2-5; possible D gene TRBD1, 5 bases. The CDR3 length is 13 residues. V was pared by 8 bases and J by 5 bases, with 15 bases between. The germline V gene has CDR1 SNHLY and CDR2 FYNNEI. Combining the CDR3 with reference TRBV2 and TRBJ2-5 gives the whole variable domain EPEVTQTPSHQVTQMGQEVILRCVPISNHLYFYWYRQILGQKVEFLVSFYNNEISEKSEIFDDQFSVERPDGSNFTLKIRSTKLEDSAMYFCASGHRLGETQYFGPGTRLLVL.

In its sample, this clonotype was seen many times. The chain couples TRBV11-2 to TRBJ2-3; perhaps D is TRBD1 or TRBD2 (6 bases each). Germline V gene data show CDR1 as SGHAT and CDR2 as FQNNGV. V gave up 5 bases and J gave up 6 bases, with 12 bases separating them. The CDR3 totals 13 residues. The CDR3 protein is CASSPRGGDTQYF. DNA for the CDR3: TGTGCCAGCAGCCCTAGAGGGGGGGATACGCAGTATTTT.

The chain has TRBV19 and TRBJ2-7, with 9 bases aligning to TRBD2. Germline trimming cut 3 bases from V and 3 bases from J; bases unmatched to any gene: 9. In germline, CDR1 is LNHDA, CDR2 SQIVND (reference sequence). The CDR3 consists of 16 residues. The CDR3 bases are TGTGCCAGTAGTATCTCTTTAGCGGGAGAGCTCTACGAGCAGTACTTC. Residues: CASSISLAGELYEQYF.

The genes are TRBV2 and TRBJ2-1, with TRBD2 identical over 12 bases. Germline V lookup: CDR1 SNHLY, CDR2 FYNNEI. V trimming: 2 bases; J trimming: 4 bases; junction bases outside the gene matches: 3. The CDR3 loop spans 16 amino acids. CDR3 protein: CASSELAGGKYNEQFF. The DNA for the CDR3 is TGTGCCAGCAGTGAACTAGCGGGAGGGAAATACAATGAGCAGTTCTTC.

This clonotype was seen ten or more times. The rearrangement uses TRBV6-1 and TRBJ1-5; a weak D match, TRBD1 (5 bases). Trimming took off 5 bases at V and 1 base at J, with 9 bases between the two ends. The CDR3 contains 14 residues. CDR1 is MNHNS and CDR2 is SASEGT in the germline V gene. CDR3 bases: TGTGCCAGCAGTCCTAGGGACAGCAATCAGCCCCAGCATTTT. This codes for CASSPRDSNQPQHF.

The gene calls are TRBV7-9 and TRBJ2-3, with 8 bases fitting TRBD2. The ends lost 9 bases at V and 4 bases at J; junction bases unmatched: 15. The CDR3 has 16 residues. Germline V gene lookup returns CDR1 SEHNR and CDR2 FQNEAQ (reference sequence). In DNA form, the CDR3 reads TGTGCCAGTAGTCTGGGAGGGACTAGAATTCCAGATACGCAGTATTTT. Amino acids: CASSLGGTRIPDTQYF.

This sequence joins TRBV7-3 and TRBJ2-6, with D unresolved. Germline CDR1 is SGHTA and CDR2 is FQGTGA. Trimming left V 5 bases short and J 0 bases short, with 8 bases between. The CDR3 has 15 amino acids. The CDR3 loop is CASSRDGSGANVLTF. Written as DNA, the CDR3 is TGTGCCAGCAGCCGCGACGGCTCTGGGGCCAACGTCCTGACTTTC. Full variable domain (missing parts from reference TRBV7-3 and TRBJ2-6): GAGVSQTPSNKVTEKGKYVELRCDPISGHTALYWYRQSLGQGPEFLIYFQGTGAADDSGLPNDRFFAVRPEGSVSTLKIQRTERGDSAVYLCASSRDGSGANVLTFGAGSRLTVL.

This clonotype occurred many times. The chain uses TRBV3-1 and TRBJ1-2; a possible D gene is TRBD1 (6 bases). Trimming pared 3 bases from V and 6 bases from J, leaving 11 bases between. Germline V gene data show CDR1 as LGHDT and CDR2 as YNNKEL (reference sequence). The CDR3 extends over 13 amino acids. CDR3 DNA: TGTGCCAGCAGCCAGACGTACAGGGATGGCTACACCTTC. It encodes CASSQTYRDGYTF.

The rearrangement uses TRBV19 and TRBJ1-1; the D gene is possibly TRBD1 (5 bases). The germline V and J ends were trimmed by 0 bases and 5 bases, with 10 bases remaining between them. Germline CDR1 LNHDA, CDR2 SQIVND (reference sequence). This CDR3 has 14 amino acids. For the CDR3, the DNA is TGTGCCAGTAGTATAGAGGGACGGGTGACTGAAGCTTTCTTT. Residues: CASSIEGRVTEAFF.

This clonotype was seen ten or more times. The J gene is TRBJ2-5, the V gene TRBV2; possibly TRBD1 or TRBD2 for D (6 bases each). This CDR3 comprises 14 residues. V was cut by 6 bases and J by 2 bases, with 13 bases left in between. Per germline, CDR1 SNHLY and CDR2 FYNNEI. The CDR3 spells CASRRGAYQETQYF. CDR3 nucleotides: TGTGCCAGCAGGAGGGGGGCTTATCAAGAGACCCAGTACTTC.

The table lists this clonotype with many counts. The CDR3 protein is CASKEGGAEAFF. Written as DNA, the CDR3 is TGTGCCAGCAAAGAGGGGGGTGCTGAAGCTTTCTTT. The chain is built from TRBV28 and TRBJ1-1; weak D call: TRBD1 (6 bases). CDR1 is MDHEN and CDR2 is SYDVKM in the germline V gene. V lost 7 bases, J lost 6 bases, and 12 bases lay in between. CDR3 length: 12 amino acids.

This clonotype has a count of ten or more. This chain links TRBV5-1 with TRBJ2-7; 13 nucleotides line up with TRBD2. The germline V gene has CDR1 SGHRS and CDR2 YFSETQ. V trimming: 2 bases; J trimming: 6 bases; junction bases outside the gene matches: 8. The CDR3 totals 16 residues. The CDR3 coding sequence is TGCGCCAGCAGCTTCAGTACCGGGACTAGCGGGATCGAGCAGTACTTC. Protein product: CASSFSTGTSGIEQYF.

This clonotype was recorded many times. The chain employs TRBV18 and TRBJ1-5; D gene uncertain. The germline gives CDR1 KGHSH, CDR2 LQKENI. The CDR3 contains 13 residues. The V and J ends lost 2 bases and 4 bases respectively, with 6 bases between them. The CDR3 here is CASSPKVNQPQHF. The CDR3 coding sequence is TGTGCCAGCTCACCAAAAGTTAATCAGCCCCAGCATTTT.